Listed below are T cell receptor beta chains from one sample, sequenced in a study of T cell repertoires in cytomegalovirus infection. Via MiXCR, TCRdb re-called the reads, giving one row per CDR3 protein. This table holds some 500,000 distinct CDR3 sequences, 33% found once. Antigens of these TCRs are unknown. The material was cultured PBMCs, obtained from culture after CMV antigen stimulation. These receptors all stem from a human donor in good health (CMV status not recorded). Some clones in this sample may be carry-over from other donors' samples. Both conserved end residues are part of each CDR3. D genes are given only for firm matches. A clone size is listed for some rows: how often the clone was seen (once, few, many), or a class if it is expanded.

12	few	TRBV12-5	TRBJ1-5	.	TGTGCTAGTGGTACACCGGGGCAGCCCCAGCATTTT	CASGTPGQPQHF
13	.	TRBV4-3	TRBJ2-3	.	TGCGCCAGCAGCCAACAGCTCCAAGATACGCAGTATTTT	CASSQQLQDTQYF
14	many	TRBV7-2	TRBJ1-2	.	TGTGCCAGCAGCTTAGGTGTACAGGGTCTTGGCTACACCTTC	CASSLGVQGLGYTF
13	few	TRBV28	TRBJ1-1	TRBD1	TGTGCCTGTCAGGACAGGGGACCGTATACGGCTTTCTTT	CACQDRGPYTAFF
18	few	TRBV7-7	TRBJ2-1	.	TGTGCTAGCAGCTTAGCAACGCCGACAGGTGGTATTGGTAATGAGCAGTTCTTC	CASSLATPTGGIGNEQFF
15	.	TRBV20-1	TRBJ1-1	TRBD1	TGCAGTGCTCCAAGGACAGGGACCATGAACACTGAAGCTTTCTTT	CSAPRTGTMNTEAFF
13	.	TRBV7-9	TRBJ1-1	.	TGTGCCAGCAGCTCAGAGGGTGGGACGGAAGCTTTCTTT	CASSSEGGTEAFF
14	few	TRBV7-2	TRBJ1-1	TRBD1	TGTGCCAGCAGCCCTCGGGACAGGGGCGTGAAGGGGTTCTTT	CASSPRDRGVKGFF
14	once	TRBV10-3	TRBJ2-1	TRBD2	TGTGCCTCCACCGGGACTACGAGTGGGAATGAGCAGTTCTTC	CASTGTTSGNEQFF
16	few	TRBV6-2/TRBV6-3	TRBJ2-2	.	TGTGCCAGCAGTTACTCAGGGGTCGGCAACACCGGGGAGCTGTTTTTT	CASSYSGVGNTGELFF
15	few	TRBV6-1	TRBJ2-3	TRBD2	TGTGCCAGCAGTCAGCGGGATTATTCGACAGATACGCAGTATTTT	CASSQRDYSTDTQYF
15	.	TRBV27	TRBJ2-5	TRBD2	TGTGCCAGCAGTCTTCTAGCGGGAGAACGAGAGACCCAGTACTTC	CASSLLAGERETQYF
14	few	TRBV11-2	TRBJ2-1	TRBD2	TGTGCCAGCGGGCGGGAGGACACCTACAATGAGCAGTTCTTC	CASGREDTYNEQFF
16	few	TRBV7-9	TRBJ2-3	.	TGTGCCAGCAGCGACCCAGGGGGGCTAAGCACAGATACGCAGTATTTT	CASSDPGGLSTDTQYF
15	many	TRBV7-8	TRBJ1-1	.	TGTGCCAGCAGCTTAGTTCAGAGACCGAACACTGAAGCTTTCTTT	CASSLVQRPNTEAFF
17	few	TRBV7-2	TRBJ2-7	TRBD2	TGTGCCAGCAGCCCTCGACTAGCGGGAGTTTTGGGCTTCGAGCAGTACTTC	CASSPRLAGVLGFEQYF
16	.	TRBV5-5	TRBJ2-5	TRBD2	TGTGCCAGCAGCTTGGTTCTAGCGGGAGTTGGAGAGACCCAGTACTTC	CASSLVLAGVGETQYF